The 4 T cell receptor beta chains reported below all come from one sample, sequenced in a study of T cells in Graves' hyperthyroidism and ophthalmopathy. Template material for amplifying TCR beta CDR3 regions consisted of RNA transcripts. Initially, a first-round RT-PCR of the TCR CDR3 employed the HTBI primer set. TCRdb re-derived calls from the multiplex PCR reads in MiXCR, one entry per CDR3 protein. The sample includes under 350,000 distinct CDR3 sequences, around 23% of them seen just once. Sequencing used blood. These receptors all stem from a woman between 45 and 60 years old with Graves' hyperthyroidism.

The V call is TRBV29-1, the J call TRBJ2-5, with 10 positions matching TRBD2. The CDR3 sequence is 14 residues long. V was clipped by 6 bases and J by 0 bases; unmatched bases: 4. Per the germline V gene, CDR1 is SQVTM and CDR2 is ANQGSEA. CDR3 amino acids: CSVTGLADQETQYF. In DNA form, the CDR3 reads TGCAGCGTAACTGGACTAGCGGACCAAGAGACCCAGTACTTC. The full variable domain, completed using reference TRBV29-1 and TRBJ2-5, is SAVISQKPSRDICQRGTSLTIQCQVDSQVTMMFWYRQQPGQSLTLIATANQGSEATYESGFVIDKFPISRPNLTFSTLTVSNMSPEDSSIYLCSVTGLADQETQYFGPGTRLLVL.

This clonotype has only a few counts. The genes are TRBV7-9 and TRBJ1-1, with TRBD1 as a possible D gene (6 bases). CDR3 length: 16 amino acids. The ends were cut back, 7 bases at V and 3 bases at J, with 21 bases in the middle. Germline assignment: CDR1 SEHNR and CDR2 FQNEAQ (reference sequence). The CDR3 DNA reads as TGTGCCAGCACCTCACAAGGGGGGGCAACGGACACTGAAGCTTTCTTT. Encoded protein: CASTSQGGATDTEAFF.

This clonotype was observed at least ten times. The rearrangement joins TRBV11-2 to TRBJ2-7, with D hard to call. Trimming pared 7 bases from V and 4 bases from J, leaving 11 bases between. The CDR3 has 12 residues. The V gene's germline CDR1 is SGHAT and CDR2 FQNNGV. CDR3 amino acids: CASTLSTYEQYF. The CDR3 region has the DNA TGTGCCAGCACCCTTAGCACTTACGAGCAGTACTTC.

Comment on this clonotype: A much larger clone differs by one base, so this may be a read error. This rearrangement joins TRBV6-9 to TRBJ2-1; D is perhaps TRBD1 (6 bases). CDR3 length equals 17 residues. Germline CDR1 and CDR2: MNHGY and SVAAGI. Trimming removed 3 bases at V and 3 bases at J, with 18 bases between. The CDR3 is CASSYFLRDKNYNEQFF. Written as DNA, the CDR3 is TGTGCCAGCAGTTACTTCCTCCGGGACAAGAACTACAATGAGCAGTTCTTC.